This TCR beta chain was identified in a study of T cell changes during pregnancy in multiple sclerosis. Assay: immunoSEQ multiplex PCR; the TCRdb copy retains only in-frame clones and omits some. This table has approximately 85,000 clones, about 95% appearing once. Germline V gives CDR1 SNHLY, CDR2 FYNNEI. Trimming took 6 bases from V and 7 from J; bases not matched to a gene: 11. This CDR3 has 15 amino acids. This TCR was recovered from a female donor with multiple sclerosis, enrolled in a pregnancy study. Material: peripheral blood, obtained in the third trimester of pregnancy. This chain joins TRBV2 and TRBJ2-5, with 10 bases lining up with TRBD1. The chain's CDR3 is CASRGFGQGEGTQYF. In DNA, the CDR3 is TGTGCCAGCAGGGGTTTCGGACAGGGGGAAGGGACCCAGTACTTC. The variable domain in full, with the rest retrieved from reference TRBV2 and TRBJ2-5, is EPEVTQTPSHQVTQMGQEVILRCVPISNHLYFYWYRQILGQKVEFLVSFYNNEISEKSEIFDDQFSVERPDGSNFTLKIRSTKLEDSAMYFCASRGFGQGEGTQYFGPGTRLLVL.